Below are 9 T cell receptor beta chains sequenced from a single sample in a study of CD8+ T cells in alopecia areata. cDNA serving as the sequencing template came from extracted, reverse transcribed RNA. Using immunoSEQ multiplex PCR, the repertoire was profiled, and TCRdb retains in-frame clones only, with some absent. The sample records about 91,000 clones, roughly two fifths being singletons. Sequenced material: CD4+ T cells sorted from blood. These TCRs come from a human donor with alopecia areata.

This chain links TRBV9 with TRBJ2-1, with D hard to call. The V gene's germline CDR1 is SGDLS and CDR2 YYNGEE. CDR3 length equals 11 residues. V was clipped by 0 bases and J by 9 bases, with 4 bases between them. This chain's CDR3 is CASSVDGEQFF. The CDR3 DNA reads TGTGCCAGCAGCGTAGATGGTGAGCAGTTCTTC. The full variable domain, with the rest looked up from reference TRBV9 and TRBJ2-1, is DSGVTQTPKHLITATGQRVTLRCSPRSGDLSVYWYQQSLDQGLQFLIQYYNGEERAKGNILERFSAQQFPDLHSELNLSSLELGDSALYFCASSVDGEQFFGPGTRLTVL.

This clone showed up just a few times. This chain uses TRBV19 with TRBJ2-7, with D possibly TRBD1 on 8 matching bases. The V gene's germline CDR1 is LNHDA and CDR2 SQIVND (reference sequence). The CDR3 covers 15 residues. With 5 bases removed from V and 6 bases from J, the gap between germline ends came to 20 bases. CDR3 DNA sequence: TGTGCCAGTAGTCCCCGGGGGGCAGGGGGCAGCGAGCAGTACTTC. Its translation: CASSPRGAGGSEQYF.

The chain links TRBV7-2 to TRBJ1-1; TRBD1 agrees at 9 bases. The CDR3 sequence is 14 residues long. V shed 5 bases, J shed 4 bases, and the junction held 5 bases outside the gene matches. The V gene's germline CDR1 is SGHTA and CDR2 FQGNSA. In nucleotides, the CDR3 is TGTGCCAGCAGCCTGAGACAGGGGGGCACTGAAGCTTTCTTT. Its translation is CASSLRQGGTEAFF.

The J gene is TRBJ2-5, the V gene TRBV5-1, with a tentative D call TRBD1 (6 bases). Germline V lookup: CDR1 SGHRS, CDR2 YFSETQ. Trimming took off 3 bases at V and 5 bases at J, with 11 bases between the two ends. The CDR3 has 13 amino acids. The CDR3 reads CASSSDSGETQYF. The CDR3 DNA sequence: TGCGCCAGCAGCTCGGACAGTGGGGAGACCCAGTACTTC.

The CDR3 sequence is CSAGLAYEQYF. The CDR3, as DNA: TGCAGCGCTGGACTAGCCTACGAGCAGTACTTC. The genes are TRBV29-1 and TRBJ2-7; 7 positions match TRBD2. CDR3 length equals 11 residues. Per germline, CDR1 SQVTM and CDR2 ANQGSEA. The ends lost 7 bases at V and 2 bases at J; junction bases unmatched: 2.

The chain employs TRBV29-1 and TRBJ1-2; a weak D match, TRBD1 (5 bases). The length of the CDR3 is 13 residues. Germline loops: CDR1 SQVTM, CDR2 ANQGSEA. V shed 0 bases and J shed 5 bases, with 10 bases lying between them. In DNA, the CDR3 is TGCAGCGTTGAAGACGCAGGGAGGTATGGCTACACCTTC. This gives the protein CSVEDAGRYGYTF.

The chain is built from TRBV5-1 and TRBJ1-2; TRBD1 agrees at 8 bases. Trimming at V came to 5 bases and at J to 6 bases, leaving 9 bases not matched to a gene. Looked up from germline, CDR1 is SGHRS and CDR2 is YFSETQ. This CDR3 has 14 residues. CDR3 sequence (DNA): TGCGCCAGCAGATCGGACAGGGCTCTACATGGCTACACCTTC. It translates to CASRSDRALHGYTF.

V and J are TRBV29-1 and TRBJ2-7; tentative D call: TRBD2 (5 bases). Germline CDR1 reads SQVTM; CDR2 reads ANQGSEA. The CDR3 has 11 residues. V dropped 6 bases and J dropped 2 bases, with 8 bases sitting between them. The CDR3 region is CSVWEPYEQYF. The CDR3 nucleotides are TGCAGCGTCTGGGAGCCCTACGAGCAGTACTTC.

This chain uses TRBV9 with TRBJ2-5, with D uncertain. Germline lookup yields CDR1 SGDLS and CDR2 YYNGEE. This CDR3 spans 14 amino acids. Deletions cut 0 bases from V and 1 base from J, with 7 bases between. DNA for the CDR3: TGTGCCAGCAGCGTAGCGGCTACCCAAGAGACCCAGTACTTC. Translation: CASSVAATQETQYF.